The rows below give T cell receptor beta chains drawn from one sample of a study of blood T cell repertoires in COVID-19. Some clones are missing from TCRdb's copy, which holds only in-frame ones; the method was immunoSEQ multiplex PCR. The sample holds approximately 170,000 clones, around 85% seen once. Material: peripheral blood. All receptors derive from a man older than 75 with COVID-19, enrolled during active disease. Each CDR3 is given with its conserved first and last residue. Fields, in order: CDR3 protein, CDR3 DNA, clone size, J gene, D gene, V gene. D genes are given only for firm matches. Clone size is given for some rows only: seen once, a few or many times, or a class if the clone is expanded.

CDR3: CASSLTSVETQYF; DNA: TGTGCCAGCAGCTTAACCTCTGTAGAGACCCAGTACTTC; size: -; J: TRBJ2-5; D: -; V: TRBV7-3
CDR3: CASSSRTVQETQYF; DNA: TGTGCCAGCAGCTCCCGGACAGTGCAAGAGACCCAGTACTTC; size: -; J: TRBJ2-5; D: -; V: TRBV11-2
CDR3: CASSTTGIGNTIYF; DNA: TGTGCCAGCAGTACTACAGGGATTGGAAACACCATATATTTT; size: -; J: TRBJ1-3; D: -; V: TRBV7-9
CDR3: CASSYLEKSYEQYF; DNA: TGTGCCAGCAGTTACTTGGAGAAGAGCTACGAGCAGTACTTC; size: -; J: TRBJ2-7; D: -; V: TRBV6-2/TRBV6-3
CDR3: CASREGLMNTEAFF; DNA: TGTGCCAGCAGGGAGGGACTGATGAACACTGAAGCTTTCTTT; size: -; J: TRBJ1-1; D: -; V: TRBV2
CDR3: CASRAGTGFYNSPLHF; DNA: TGTGCCAGTAGGGCCGGGACAGGCTTCTATAATTCACCCCTCCACTTT; size: -; J: TRBJ1-6; D: TRBD1; V: TRBV19
CDR3: CASSQDTATRYNEQFF; DNA: TGCGCCAGCAGCCAAGATACTGCGACTCGATACAATGAGCAGTTCTTC; size: -; J: TRBJ2-1; D: -; V: TRBV4-3
CDR3: CASTASGGSTDTQYF; DNA: TGTGCCAGCACCGCGAGCGGGGGATCCACAGATACGCAGTATTTT; size: -; J: TRBJ2-3; D: TRBD2; V: TRBV7-9
CDR3: CASSLMAENTEAFF; DNA: TGTGCCAGCAGCTTGATGGCTGAGAACACTGAAGCTTTCTTT; size: -; J: TRBJ1-1; D: -; V: TRBV5-6
CDR3: CASNTAGGELFF; DNA: TGTGCCTCGAATACGGCGGGCGGGGAGCTGTTTTTT; size: -; J: TRBJ2-2; D: -; V: TRBV28
CDR3: CASMVGVSTDTQYF; DNA: TGTGCCAGCATGGTCGGGGTTAGCACAGATACGCAGTATTTT; size: -; J: TRBJ2-3; D: -; V: TRBV2
CDR3: CASSLGGQGNSPLHF; DNA: TGTGCCAGCAGCCTTGGGGGACAGGGGAATTCACCCCTCCACTTT; size: -; J: TRBJ1-6; D: TRBD1; V: TRBV3-1/TRBV3-2
CDR3: CASSYERGQTEAFF; DNA: TGTGCCAGCAGTTACGAGAGGGGGCAAACTGAAGCTTTCTTT; size: few; J: TRBJ1-1; D: TRBD1; V: TRBV6-5
CDR3: CASSTWGTGGHNEQFF; DNA: TGTGCCAGCAGCACCTGGGGGACAGGGGGCCACAATGAGCAGTTCTTC; size: -; J: TRBJ2-1; D: TRBD1; V: TRBV5-5
CDR3: CASSPGQGQPQHF; DNA: TGTGCCAGCTCACCGGGACAGGGCCAGCCCCAGCATTTT; size: -; J: TRBJ1-5; D: TRBD1; V: TRBV18
CDR3: CASSFTGGSDTEAFF; DNA: TGCGCCAGCAGCTTTACCGGGGGGTCGGACACTGAAGCTTTCTTT; size: -; J: TRBJ1-1; D: -; V: TRBV5-1
CDR3: CASSQLSGVPEAFF; DNA: TGCGCCAGCAGCCAATTATCAGGGGTACCTGAAGCTTTCTTT; size: -; J: TRBJ1-1; D: -; V: TRBV4-1
CDR3: CASSQGTSGGWYNEQFF; DNA: TGTGCCAGCAGCCAAGGGACTAGCGGGGGATGGTACAATGAGCAGTTCTTC; size: -; J: TRBJ2-1; D: TRBD2; V: TRBV3-1/TRBV3-2
CDR3: CASSEGRAGSYEQYF; DNA: TGTGCCAGCAGTGAGGGGAGGGCGGGCTCCTACGAGCAGTACTTC; size: -; J: TRBJ2-7; D: TRBD2; V: TRBV6-1
CDR3: CATSDPTTGPNEKLFF; DNA: TGTGCCACCAGTGATCCAACGACAGGGCCCAATGAAAAACTGTTTTTT; size: -; J: TRBJ1-4; D: TRBD1; V: TRBV24-1
CDR3: CASSVGTGQGVGGYTF; DNA: TGTGCCAGCAGCGTAGGAACGGGTCAGGGGGTAGGTGGCTACACCTTC; size: -; J: TRBJ1-2; D: TRBD1; V: TRBV9
CDR3: CASSPLGQGRYEQYF; DNA: TGTGCCAGCTCACCATTGGGACAGGGGAGGTACGAGCAGTACTTC; size: -; J: TRBJ2-7; D: TRBD1; V: TRBV18
CDR3: CASSLAGGLEKLFF; DNA: TGTGCCAGCAGCTTGGCAGGGGGCCTCGAAAAACTGTTTTTT; size: -; J: TRBJ1-4; D: TRBD1; V: TRBV5-6
CDR3: CASSLEGPLSYEQYF; DNA: TGCGCCAGCAGCTTGGAGGGGCCCCTATCCTACGAGCAGTACTTC; size: -; J: TRBJ2-7; D: -; V: TRBV5-1
CDR3: CSASDRAQNYGYTF; DNA: TGCAGTGCTAGTGACAGGGCGCAAAACTATGGCTACACCTTC; size: -; J: TRBJ1-2; D: TRBD1; V: TRBV20-1
CDR3: CASSLGGQGVDEQYF; DNA: TGTGCCAGCAGCTTAGGTGGACAGGGGGTCGACGAGCAGTACTTC; size: -; J: TRBJ2-7; D: TRBD1; V: TRBV7-2
CDR3: CASSFTRTDTQYF; DNA: TGTGCCAGCAGCTTCACGAGGACAGATACGCAGTATTTT; size: -; J: TRBJ2-3; D: -; V: TRBV11-2
CDR3: CASSFPAGGLDIQYF; DNA: TGTGCCAGCAGCTTTCCAGCGGGGGGGCTTGACATTCAGTACTTC; size: few; J: TRBJ2-4; D: TRBD2; V: TRBV7-2
CDR3: CASSQESGTGSYEQYF; DNA: TGTGCCAGCAGCCAAGAATCCGGGACAGGGTCGTACGAGCAGTACTTC; size: -; J: TRBJ2-7; D: TRBD1; V: TRBV7-6
CDR3: CASSLRAGRELFF; DNA: TGCGCCAGCAGCTTGCGGGCAGGGAGGGAGCTGTTTTTT; size: few; J: TRBJ2-2; D: -; V: TRBV5-1
CDR3: CASSPLSSGGREQYF; DNA: TGTGCCAGCTCACCTCTGAGTAGCGGGGGGCGGGAGCAGTACTTC; size: -; J: TRBJ2-7; D: TRBD2; V: TRBV18
CDR3: CASSKDPGQIYGYTF; DNA: TGCGCCAGCAGCAAGGACCCGGGACAGATCTATGGCTACACCTTC; size: once; J: TRBJ1-2; D: TRBD1; V: TRBV5-1